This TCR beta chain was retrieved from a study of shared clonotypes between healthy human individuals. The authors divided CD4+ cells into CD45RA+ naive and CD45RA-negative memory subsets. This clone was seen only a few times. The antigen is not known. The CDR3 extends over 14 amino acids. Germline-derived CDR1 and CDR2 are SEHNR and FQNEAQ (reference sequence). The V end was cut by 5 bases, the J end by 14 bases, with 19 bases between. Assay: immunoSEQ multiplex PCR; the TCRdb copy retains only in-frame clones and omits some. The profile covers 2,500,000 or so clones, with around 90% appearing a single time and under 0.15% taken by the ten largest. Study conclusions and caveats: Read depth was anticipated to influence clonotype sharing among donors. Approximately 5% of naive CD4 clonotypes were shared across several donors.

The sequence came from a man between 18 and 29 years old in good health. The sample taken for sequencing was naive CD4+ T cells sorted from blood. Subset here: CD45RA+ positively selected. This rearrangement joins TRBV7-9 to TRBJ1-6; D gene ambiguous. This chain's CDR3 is CASSGLKGRGTLHF. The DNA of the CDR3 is TGTGCCAGCAGCGGCTTAAAGGGTCGGGGAACCCTCCACTTT.